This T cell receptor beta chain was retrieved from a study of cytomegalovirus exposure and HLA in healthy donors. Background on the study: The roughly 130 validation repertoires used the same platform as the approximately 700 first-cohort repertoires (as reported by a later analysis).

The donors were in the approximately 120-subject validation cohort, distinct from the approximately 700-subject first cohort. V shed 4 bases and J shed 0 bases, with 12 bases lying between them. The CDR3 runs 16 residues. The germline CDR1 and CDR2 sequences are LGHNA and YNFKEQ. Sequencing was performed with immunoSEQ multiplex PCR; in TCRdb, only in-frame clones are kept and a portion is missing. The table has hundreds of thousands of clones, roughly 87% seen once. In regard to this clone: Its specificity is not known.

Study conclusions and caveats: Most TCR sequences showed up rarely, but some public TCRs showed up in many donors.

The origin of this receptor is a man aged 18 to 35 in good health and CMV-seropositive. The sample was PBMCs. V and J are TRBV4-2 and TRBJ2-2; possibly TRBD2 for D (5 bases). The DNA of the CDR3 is TGTGCCAGCAGCCCCGCGGCGGGTACGAACACCGGGGAGCTGTTTTTT. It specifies CASSPAAGTNTGELFF.